The 15 T cell receptor beta chains below come from one sample, sequenced in a study of blood T cell repertoires in COVID-19. TCRdb's copy holds only in-frame clones and misses some; the assay was immunoSEQ multiplex PCR. The sample lists about 210,000 clones; roughly nine tenths were seen once. Material: peripheral blood. The source is a young man with acute or convalescent COVID-19.

The chain has TRBV16 and TRBJ1-5; D is uncertain. Between the trimmed V and J ends, which lost 5 bases and 6 bases, there was a span of 11 bases. CDR1 and CDR2 (germline): KGHSY, FQNENV. The CDR3 totals 13 residues. CDR3 coding DNA: TGTGCCAGCAGCTGGCTGGGAGGTCAGCCCCAGCATTTT. Translation gives CASSWLGGQPQHF. Drawing the rest from reference TRBV16 and TRBJ1-5, the complete variable domain is GEEVAQTPKHLVRGEGQKAKLYCAPIKGHSYVFWYQQVLKNEFKFLISFQNENVFDETGMPKERFSAKCLPNSPCSLEIQATKLEDSAVYFCASSWLGGQPQHFGDGTRLSIL.

The rearrangement uses TRBV24-1 and TRBJ2-3; 8 bases match TRBD2. Trimming at V came to 6 bases and at J to 1 base, leaving 5 bases not matched to a gene. The germline gives CDR1 KGHDR, CDR2 SFDVKD. The CDR3 covers 15 residues. The CDR3 bases are TGTGCCACCAGTTTAACTAGCGGAGGCACAGATACGCAGTATTTT. This translates into CATSLTSGGTDTQYF.

The chain employs TRBV12-5 and TRBJ2-4; 7 nucleotides agree with TRBD1. Germline CDR1 and CDR2: LGHNT and FRNRAP. The CDR3 runs 15 residues. With V trimmed by 4 bases and J by 0 bases, 3 bases remained unmatched. The CDR3 DNA reads as TGTGCTAGTGGTTCCACAGGGGTAGCCAAAAACATTCAGTACTTC. It translates to CASGSTGVAKNIQYF.

The chain joins TRBV5-4 to TRBJ2-1, with a weak D call TRBD2 (5 bases). Trimming cost V 0 bases and J 0 bases, with 16 bases left between them. The CDR3 is 18 amino acids. Germline CDR1 reads SGHNT; CDR2 reads YYREEE (reference sequence). The CDR3 protein is CASSLAVAPGSSYNEQFF. The CDR3 nucleotides are TGTGCCAGCAGCTTGGCCGTCGCCCCGGGGAGCTCCTACAATGAGCAGTTCTTC.

The chain couples TRBV28 to TRBJ1-5, with D possibly matching TRBD1 (6 bases). This CDR3 spans 17 amino acids. The germline V gene encodes CDR1 MDHEN and CDR2 SYDVKM. Deletions cut 3 bases from V and 11 bases from J, with 26 bases between. CDR3 residues: CASSFPLGGGGLGAQHF. DNA for the CDR3: TGTGCCAGCAGTTTCCCCTTGGGGGGAGGGGGACTAGGAGCCCAGCATTTT.

About this clone itself: Other DNA variants within this sample encode the same CDR3. This chain connects TRBV18 to TRBJ1-1; D remains unclear. Germline V gene lookup returns CDR1 KGHSH and CDR2 LQKENI. The V gene lost 3 bases and the J gene lost 2 bases, with 10 bases spanning the gap. The CDR3 sequence is 14 residues long. CDR3 nucleotide sequence: TGTGCCAGCTCACCTTCATCTAGAAACACTGAAGCTTTCTTT. It codes for CASSPSSRNTEAFF.

CDR3 sequence: CATAGVTGTGELFF. For the CDR3, the DNA is TGCGCCACCGCGGGAGTAACCGGAACCGGGGAGCTGTTTTTT. V gene TRBV5-1 combines with J gene TRBJ2-2; 7 nucleotides match TRBD2. CDR1 SGHRS and CDR2 YFSETQ come from the germline V gene. The trim removed 9 bases at V and 5 bases at J, leaving 10 bases unmatched. There are 14 residues in the CDR3.

This clone has a single count. The chain has TRBV5-1 and TRBJ2-3; TRBD2 matches 7 bases. The CDR3 totals 13 residues. V was pared by 6 bases and J by 0 bases, with 1 base of the junction left unmatched. CDR1 and CDR2 (germline): SGHRS, YFSETQ. CDR3 protein: CASTSGSTDTQYF. The DNA of the CDR3 is TGCGCCAGCACTAGCGGTAGCACAGATACGCAGTATTTT.

J is TRBJ1-2 and V is TRBV7-3; a possible D gene is TRBD1 (5 bases). V was cut by 3 bases and J by 4 bases, with 9 bases left in between. This CDR3 spans 13 amino acids. Germline V CDR1 and CDR2: SGHTA, FQGTGA. CDR3 DNA sequence: TGTGCCAGCAGCTTTCAGGGTTTCTATGGCTACACCTTC. Protein sequence: CASSFQGFYGYTF.

V and J are TRBV28 and TRBJ2-2; D is perhaps TRBD2 (7 bases). CDR1 MDHEN and CDR2 SYDVKM come from the germline V gene. With 5 bases removed from V and 5 bases from J, the gap between germline ends came to 18 bases. The CDR3 runs 16 residues. CDR3 sequence: CASSPQGRGRTGELFF. The CDR3 coding sequence is TGTGCCAGCAGTCCCCAGGGGCGGGGGCGAACCGGGGAGCTGTTTTTT.

This clone was detected once. V gene TRBV28 combines with J gene TRBJ2-7, with a weak D call TRBD1 (6 bases). Deletions cut 6 bases from V and 2 bases from J, with 14 bases between. The germline V gene encodes CDR1 MDHEN and CDR2 SYDVKM. The CDR3 loop spans 14 amino acids. CDR3 sequence reads: CASSSGQPPYEQYF. In nucleotides, the CDR3 is TGTGCCAGCAGCTCAGGACAGCCACCCTACGAGCAGTACTTC. Full variable domain (rest looked up from reference TRBV28 and TRBJ2-7): DVKVTQSSRYLVKRTGEKVFLECVQDMDHENMFWYRQDPGLGLRLIYFSYDVKMKEKGDIPEGYSVSREKKERFSLILESASTNQTSMYLCASSSGQPPYEQYFGPGTRLTVT.

J is TRBJ1-2 and V is TRBV4-1; D is uncertain. The CDR3 runs to 16 residues. Germline-derived CDR1 and CDR2 are MGHRA and YSYEKL. V lost 4 bases and J lost 1, with 16 bases in between. The CDR3 here is CASSRLVVGSNYGYTF. In DNA, the CDR3 is TGCGCCAGCAGCCGCCTTGTGGTTGGGAGTAACTATGGCTACACCTTC.

The chain uses TRBV7-6 and TRBJ2-6, with 7 bases aligning to TRBD1. Losses at the gene ends were 5 bases for V and 1 base for J; bases not matched to a gene: 2. The CDR3 has 15 amino acids. CDR1 SGHVS and CDR2 FNYEAQ come from the germline V gene. The CDR3 DNA reads as TGTGCCAGCAGCCGACAGGGTTCTGGGGCCAACGTCCTGACTTTC. Translating gives CASSRQGSGANVLTF.

This chain uses TRBV19 with TRBJ2-7, with 9 bases identical to TRBD1. The CDR3 contains 15 residues. CDR1 and CDR2 (germline): LNHDA, SQIVND (reference sequence). The V and J ends lost 2 bases and 4 bases, in that order; junction bases with no gene match: 6. CDR3 bases: TGTGCCAGTAGTATATCAGGGACAGGGCGGTACGAGCAGTACTTC. This sequence encodes CASSISGTGRYEQYF.

The chain employs TRBV7-9 and TRBJ2-1, with 16 positions matching TRBD2. Germline V gives CDR1 SEHNR, CDR2 FQNEAQ (reference sequence). Germline trimming cut 4 bases from V and 5 bases from J; bases unmatched to any gene: 5. The CDR3 contains 17 residues. The CDR3 spells CASSSIGTSGRDNEQFF. The CDR3 DNA follows: TGTGCCAGCAGCTCAATTGGGACTAGCGGGAGGGACAATGAGCAGTTCTTC.